The 14 T cell receptor beta chains presented below share a single source sample, sequenced in a study of T cell responses to AZD1222 COVID-19 vaccine. The method was immunoSEQ multiplex PCR; TCRdb's version includes in-frame clones alone and lacks a portion of them. The sample includes fewer than 120,000 clones, roughly 89% seen only once; the top ten take 2% to 2.5%. Source: peripheral blood, taken 28 days after the second AZD1222 dose. The receptors derive from an adult who received the AZD1222 COVID-19 vaccine.

The chain carries TRBV27 and TRBJ2-2; D is possibly TRBD2 (7 bases). The CDR3 runs to 15 residues. CDR1 is MNHEY, CDR2 SMNVEV, per germline (reference sequence). Trimming left V 11 bases short and J 6 bases short, with 22 bases between. CDR3 in DNA: TGTGCCTGCGGGGTAAGGGGGGGGCCACCCGGGGAGCTGTTTTTT. This sequence encodes CACGVRGGPPGELFF.

The chain combines TRBV6-5 with TRBJ1-2; tentatively, D is TRBD1 (5 bases). The CDR3 has 14 amino acids. The V end was cut by 5 bases, the J end by 8 bases, with 18 bases between. CDR1 is MNHEY, CDR2 SVGAGI, per germline. The CDR3 DNA reads TGTGCCAGCAGTCTTCGACAGTTCTCGGGGGGCTACACCTTC. Residues: CASSLRQFSGGYTF.

The chain links TRBV6-5 to TRBJ2-7; tentative D call: TRBD1 (5 bases). The CDR3 is 15 amino acids. CDR1 is MNHEY and CDR2 is SVGAGI in the germline V gene. The V and J ends lost 11 bases and 0 bases respectively, with 20 bases between them. DNA of the CDR3: TGTGCCTCCCCGACGGGCACGACAGTCTCCTACGAGCAGTACTTC. Translation gives CASPTGTTVSYEQYF.

The chain recombines TRBV4-2 with TRBJ1-5, with D uncertain. CDR3 size: 15 residues. V lost 0 bases and J lost 9, with 15 bases in between. CDR1 and CDR2 (germline): LGHNA, YNFKEQ. The CDR3 coding sequence is TGTGCCAGCAGCCAAGAAGTAGGTGACTGGGCGCCCCAGCATTTT. Encoded protein: CASSQEVGDWAPQHF.

V gene TRBV10-2 combines with J gene TRBJ1-1, with 7 positions matching TRBD1. Germline V gene lookup returns CDR1 WSHSY and CDR2 SAAADI. This CDR3 is built from 13 residues. Trimming took 4 bases from V and 1 from J; bases not matched to a gene: 0. The CDR3 DNA sequence: TGCGCCAGCAGTGGACAGGGGAACACTGAAGCTTTCTTT. It translates to CASSGQGNTEAFF.

This CDR3 is CASSLGMASGGSSYNEQFF. The CDR3 DNA follows: TGTGCCAGCAGCTTAGGGATGGCTAGCGGGGGGAGCTCCTACAATGAGCAGTTCTTC. The rearrangement uses TRBV11-3 and TRBJ2-1; 11 bases fit TRBD2. The CDR3 is 19 residues long. Germline CDR1 and CDR2: SGHNT and YENEEA. V shed 1 base and J 0 bases; nucleotides not matched to a gene: 8.

The rearrangement joins TRBV6-5 to TRBJ1-5; D may be TRBD1 (6 bases). The CDR3 covers 14 residues. The germline V and J ends were trimmed by 2 bases and 2 bases, with 7 bases remaining between them. Germline V gives CDR1 MNHEY, CDR2 SVGAGI. The CDR3 DNA follows: TGTGCCAGCAGTTACGGGGGCCGCAATCAGCCCCAGCATTTT. It specifies CASSYGGRNQPQHF.

This clone has only a few counts. The rearrangement joins TRBV5-5 to TRBJ2-7; 10 nucleotides line up with TRBD1. The germline V gene has CDR1 SGHKS and CDR2 YYEKEE (reference sequence). The CDR3 is 16 residues long. V lost 0 bases, J lost 6 bases, and 9 bases stayed unmatched. CDR3 sequence: CASSLGPDRGLGEQYF. The CDR3 region has the DNA TGTGCCAGCAGCTTGGGCCCAGACAGGGGGCTTGGCGAGCAGTACTTC.

The chain links TRBV6-2 or TRBV6-3 to TRBJ2-2, with D unclear. CDR1 is MNHEY, CDR2 SVGEGT, per germline. V gave up 0 bases and J gave up 8 bases, with 4 bases separating them. CDR3 length: 12 residues. The CDR3 bases are TGTGCCAGCAGTTACTCGAGAGGGGAGCTGTTTTTT. This encodes CASSYSRGELFF.

The chain employs TRBV9 and TRBJ2-2; 9 bases align to TRBD1. Losses at the gene ends were 4 bases for V and 8 bases for J; bases not matched to a gene: 9. The CDR3 totals 15 residues. Germline V CDR1 and CDR2: SGDLS, YYNGEE. The CDR3: CASSPRTGATGELFF. CDR3 DNA: TGTGCCAGCAGCCCCAGGACAGGGGCCACGGGGGAGCTGTTTTTT. The variable domain in full, completed from reference TRBV9 and TRBJ2-2, reads DSGVTQTPKHLITATGQRVTLRCSPRSGDLSVYWYQQSLDQGLQFLIQYYNGEERAKGNILERFSAQQFPDLHSELNLSSLELGDSALYFCASSPRTGATGELFFGEGSRLTVL.

The V call is TRBV18, the J call TRBJ1-5, with 8 bases identical to TRBD1. Germline V gene data show CDR1 as KGHSH and CDR2 as LQKENI. The V and J ends lost 5 bases and 2 bases, in that order; junction bases with no gene match: 11. The CDR3 contains 17 residues. The CDR3 coding sequence is TGTGCCAGCTCAGCCCGACAGGGGAGGGCGGGCAATCAGCCCCAGCATTTT. The encoded protein is CASSARQGRAGNQPQHF.

The J gene is TRBJ2-2, the V gene TRBV4-3; D possibly corresponds to TRBD2 (6 bases). The CDR3 totals 12 residues. Trimming cost V 5 bases and J 6 bases, with 7 bases left between them. Germline CDR1 and CDR2: LGHNA and YSLEER. CDR3 coding DNA: TGCGCCAGCAGCTCGGGAGCCGGGGAGCTGTTTTTT. Translating it yields CASSSGAGELFF.

The rearrangement uses TRBV3-1 (or the pseudogene TRBV3-2) and TRBJ1-5; D ambiguous. Trimming removed 4 bases from V and 0 bases from J, with 10 bases in between. Germline lookup yields CDR1 LGHDT and CDR2 YNNKEL (reference sequence). The CDR3 spans 15 residues. The CDR3 DNA reads as TGTGCCAGCAGCCTCAAAGGGATTAGCAATCAGCCCCAGCATTTT. Translating it yields CASSLKGISNQPQHF.

This clone is a singleton in its sample. This rearrangement joins TRBV5-4 to TRBJ2-1, with TRBD2 matching 12 bases. V was pared by 5 bases and J by 2 bases, with 8 bases of the junction left unmatched. CDR1 and CDR2 from the germline V gene are SGHNT and YYREEE (reference sequence). The CDR3 is 17 amino acids. The CDR3 region has the DNA TGTGCCAGCAGGGAAAGACTAGCGGGGGTTACCTACAATGAGCAGTTCTTC. Protein product: CASRERLAGVTYNEQFF.